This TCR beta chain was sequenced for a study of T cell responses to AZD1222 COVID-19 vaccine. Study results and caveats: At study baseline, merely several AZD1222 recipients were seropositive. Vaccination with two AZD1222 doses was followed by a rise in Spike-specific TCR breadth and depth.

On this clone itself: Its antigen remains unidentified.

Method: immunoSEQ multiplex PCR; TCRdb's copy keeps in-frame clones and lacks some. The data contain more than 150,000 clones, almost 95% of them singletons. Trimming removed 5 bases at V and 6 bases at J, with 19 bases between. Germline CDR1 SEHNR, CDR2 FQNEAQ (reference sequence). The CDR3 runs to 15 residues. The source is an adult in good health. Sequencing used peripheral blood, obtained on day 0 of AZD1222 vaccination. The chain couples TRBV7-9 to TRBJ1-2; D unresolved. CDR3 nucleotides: TGTGCCAGCAGCCCCACCTTCAGTCGTTTACATGGCTACACCTTC. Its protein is CASSPTFSRLHGYTF.